This T cell receptor beta chain comes out of a study of T cell repertoires in cytomegalovirus infection. Overall study context: Epitope selection comprised recently identified HLA-C-restricted CMV epitopes and well-studied HLA-B-restricted CMV epitopes. Shared public TCR beta signatures pointed to both CMV infection and a matching HLA type.

MiXCR, run by TCRdb on the reads, gives a single entry per CDR3 protein. This table holds 360,000 or so distinct CDR3 sequences, roughly 34% found once. Points from the study as a whole: In two of eight donors, the top clonotype was HLA-C-restricted CMV-specific. Identification of carriers of CMV plus the relevant HLA was performed using cumulative public TCR beta family frequency.

This clonotype was counted a single time. The target antigen is unknown. CDR1 and CDR2 (germline): MDHEN, SYDVKM. The germline V and J ends were trimmed by 10 bases and 6 bases, with 11 bases remaining between them. The CDR3 length is 11 residues. Source: cultured PBMCs, taken from culture after CMV antigen stimulation. The chain is built from TRBV28 and TRBJ2-3, with no clear D. The receptor was isolated from a human donor in good health (CMV status not recorded). Some clones in this sample may be carry-over from other donors' samples. CDR3 in DNA: TGTGCCACCTCCAGGTCCGATACGCAGTATTTT. As protein: CATSRSDTQYF. The full variable domain, in which reference TRBV28 and TRBJ2-3 provide the parts outside the CDR3, is DVKVTQSSRYLVKRTGEKVFLECVQDMDHENMFWYRQDPGLGLRLIYFSYDVKMKEKGDIPEGYSVSREKKERFSLILESASTNQTSMYLCATSRSDTQYFGPGTRLTVL.